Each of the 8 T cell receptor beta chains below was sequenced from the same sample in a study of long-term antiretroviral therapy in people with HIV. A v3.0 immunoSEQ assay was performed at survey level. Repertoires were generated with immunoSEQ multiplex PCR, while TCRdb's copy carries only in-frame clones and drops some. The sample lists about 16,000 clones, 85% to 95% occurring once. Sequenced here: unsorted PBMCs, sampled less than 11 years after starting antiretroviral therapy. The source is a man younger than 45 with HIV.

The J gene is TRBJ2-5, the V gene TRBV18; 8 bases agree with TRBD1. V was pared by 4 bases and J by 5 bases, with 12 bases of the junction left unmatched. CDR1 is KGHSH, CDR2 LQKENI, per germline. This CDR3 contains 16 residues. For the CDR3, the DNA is TGTGCCAGCTCACTCAACCCGGGACAGGTTGCGGAGACCCAGTACTTC. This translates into CASSLNPGQVAETQYF.

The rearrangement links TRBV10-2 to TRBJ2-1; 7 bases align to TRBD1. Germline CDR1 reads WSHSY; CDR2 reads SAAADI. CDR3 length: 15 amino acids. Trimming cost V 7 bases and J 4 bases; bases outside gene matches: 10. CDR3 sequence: CASTHRDSIYNEQFF. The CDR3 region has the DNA TGCGCCAGCACCCACCGGGACAGCATATACAATGAGCAGTTCTTC.

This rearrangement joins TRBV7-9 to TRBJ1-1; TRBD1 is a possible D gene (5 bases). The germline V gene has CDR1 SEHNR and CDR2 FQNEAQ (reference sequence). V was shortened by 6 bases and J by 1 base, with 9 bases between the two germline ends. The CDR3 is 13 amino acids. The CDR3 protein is CASSLQGNTEAFF. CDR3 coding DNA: TGTGCCAGCAGTCTTCAGGGGAACACTGAAGCTTTCTTT.

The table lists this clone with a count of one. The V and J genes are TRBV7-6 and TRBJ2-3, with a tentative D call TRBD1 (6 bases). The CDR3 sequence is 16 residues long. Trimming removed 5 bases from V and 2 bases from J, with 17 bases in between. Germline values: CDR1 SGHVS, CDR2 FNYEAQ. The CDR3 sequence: CASSRLGQPNTDTQYF. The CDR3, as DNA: TGTGCCAGCAGCCGCCTAGGACAGCCAAACACAGATACGCAGTATTTT.

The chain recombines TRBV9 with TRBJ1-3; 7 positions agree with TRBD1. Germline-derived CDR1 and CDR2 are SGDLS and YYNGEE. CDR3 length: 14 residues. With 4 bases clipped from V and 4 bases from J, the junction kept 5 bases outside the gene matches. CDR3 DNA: TGTGCCAGCAGCCCCGGGACAGTGGGAAACACCATATATTTT. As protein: CASSPGTVGNTIYF. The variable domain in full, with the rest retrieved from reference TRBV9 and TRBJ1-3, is DSGVTQTPKHLITATGQRVTLRCSPRSGDLSVYWYQQSLDQGLQFLIQYYNGEERAKGNILERFSAQQFPDLHSELNLSSLELGDSALYFCASSPGTVGNTIYFGEGSWLTVV.

The CDR3 sequence is CASSLFSTDTQYF. The CDR3 DNA follows: TGTGCCAGCAGCTTATTTAGCACAGATACGCAGTATTTT. The gene calls are TRBV7-8 and TRBJ2-3, with no clear D. The CDR3 is 13 residues long. The ends were cut back, 2 bases at V and 0 bases at J, with 3 bases in the middle. Germline assignment: CDR1 SGHVS and CDR2 FQNEAQ.

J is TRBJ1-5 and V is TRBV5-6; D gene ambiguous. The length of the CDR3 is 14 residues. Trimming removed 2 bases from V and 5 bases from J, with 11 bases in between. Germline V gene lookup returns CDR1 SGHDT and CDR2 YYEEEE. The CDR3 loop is CASSFFSRDQPQHF. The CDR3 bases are TGTGCCAGCAGCTTTTTCAGTCGAGATCAGCCCCAGCATTTT. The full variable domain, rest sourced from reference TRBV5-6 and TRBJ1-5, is DAGVTQSPTHLIKTRGQQVTLRCSPKSGHDTVSWYQQALGQGPQFIFQYYEEEERQRGNFPDRFSGHQFPNYSSELNVNALLLGDSALYLCASSFFSRDQPQHFGDGTRLSIL.

CDR3 amino acids: CASSLDVSSSEAFF. The CDR3 DNA follows: TGTGCCAGCAGCTTGGATGTGAGTTCCTCTGAAGCTTTCTTT. The chain uses TRBV5-4 and TRBJ1-1; D ambiguous. V was clipped by 0 bases and J by 6 bases, with 12 bases between them. CDR1 and CDR2 from the germline V gene are SGHNT and YYREEE (reference sequence). CDR3 length equals 14 residues.